Sequencing of this T cell receptor beta chain was carried out in a study of long-term antiretroviral therapy in people with HIV (dated 2022 in TCRdb). Turning to the overall study: The earliest samples were collected approximately a decade before the 2015 WHO recommendation for immediate ART, a period when ART was typically delayed until CD4 counts fell. A retrospective serial study tested whether ART initiation and durable HIV suppression were associated with changes in peripheral blood TRB repertoire composition and diversity. A total of 150 to 200 cryopreserved PBMC samples came from approximately 30 adults with confirmed HIV infection and were collected serially over a mean of roughly six years (range 1-12). Of the roughly 30 participants with HIV, 10 to 11 were female. Test extractions of a monoclonal T-cell line alongside a few dozen polyclonal samples showed no cross-contamination during QIAcube processing. The paper's findings and limits, for the study overall: The repertoire was dominated across all time points by expanded TRB clones identified before ART initiation, although this dominance was seen to fluctuate and to decrease in many PLHIV after ART. Because PBMC availability was limited, only the TCR beta chain was sequenced, with no alpha chain pairing. CDR3 length ranges in HIV repertoires were narrower than in controls, and network structure suggested an antigen-experienced repertoire with only a slight naive shift after ART. Starting ART was linked to a significant rise in TRB diversity, yet even with long-term ART the diversity remained significantly lower than in transplant donor controls. Inferences about post-ART repertoire changes were limited because no data were available on ART adherence, viral resistance or therapy changes. The samples span the years 2004 to 2017, and the ART regimens used at that time may not be as effective as current regimens. Because cell numbers in pre-ART samples were limited, unsorted PBMC were profiled instead of sorted CD4+ and CD8+ T cells.

About this clone: Its antigen remains undetermined. It has no much larger one-base neighbor in the sample; base qualities were not kept.

CDR1 LNHNV and CDR2 YYDKDF are derived from the germline V gene (reference sequence). From its cysteine to its phenylalanine, the CDR3 spans 11 amino acids. Just the 33-base CDR3 DNA is kept, in frame starting at base 1. The V end loses 4 bases and the J end loses 2 bases, and a stretch of 2 bases separates them. The immunoSEQ hsTCRB v3.0 assay was used at survey level resolution to sequence the TRB variable region. The targeted TRB sequencing depth was roughly 35,000-50,000 T-cell genomes per sample. An Illumina MiSeq with a v3 150-cycle kit was used to sequence the pooled TRB libraries. In the paper's pipeline: Analysis of repertoires was carried out in R inside a reproducible Nextflow workflow spanning QC, data transformation and analysis. LymphoSeq2, an R package for AIRR-Seq data exploration, was used to implement custom analyses. A few samples that produced fewer than 5000 total TRB sequences were removed, so approximately 190 HIV repertoires were analyzed. Among the approximately 200 retained HIV repertoires, 55 to 65 were collected before ART initiation and approximately 130 were collected after ART initiation. Repertoires were downsampled to 5000 TRB nucleotide sequences, and summary statistics were averaged over 100 downsampling iterations. TRB sequences were retained for analysis only if CDR3 regions of at least seven amino acids were present. Diversity was measured with a Shannon entropy-derived clonality score and the Gini coefficient. In the repertoire networks, any two of the top 5000 CDR3 amino acid sequences were connected whenever the two sequences differed by an edit distance of one. For TRB CDR3 amino acid sequences, GLIPH2 was used to predict antigen specificity groups and MHC restriction. CDR3 amino acid sequences were matched against VDJdb and McPAS-TCR to flag known CMV, EBV, HIV or tissue antigen associations. Pre-ART, post-ART and control groups were compared with Wilcoxon signed-rank tests and Holm-Bonferroni correction. TCRdb limited this immuneACCESS table to in-frame rearrangements with V and J called. A share of clones is missing; checked studies link under half to unresolved V genes, and the rest is unexplained. That table gives V, J and clone size, and the DNA gave D and trimming. The sample includes around 30,000 clones, with 84% observed a single time. The ten largest clonotypes hold under 8% of the sample.

Inclusion was restricted to participants for whom at least one PBMC sample before ART initiation and at least two post-ART samples were available. All participants with HIV were treated in the United States of America. Before DNA extraction, cryopreserved samples of roughly 0.9-11 million PBMC were thawed and then washed. At the time of the earliest PBMC sample, participants with HIV were aged between about 23 and 55 years. PBMC samples from each participant spanned 1-4 timepoints before ART initiation and 2-8 timepoints after ART initiation, with a median of 7 samples. Serial HIV viral load, CD4+ T-cell count, ART history and demographic data were obtained for every participant. Using a Qiagen kit on a QIAcube, genomic DNA was extracted from unsorted PBMC, with samples processed in batches of 12.

The TCR was taken from a man between 18 and 35 years old with HIV. This sequence uses TRBV15 and TRBJ2-5; no D gene is confidently identified. Source: unsorted PBMCs, taken 0.4 years after starting antiretroviral therapy. CDR3 protein: CATSTQETQYF. DNA sequence: TGTGCCACCAGCACACAAGAGACCCAGTACTTC.